One sample yielded the 16 T cell receptor beta chains listed below, sequenced in a study of shared clonotypes between healthy human individuals. Measured with immunoSEQ multiplex PCR; TCRdb has only the in-frame clones, and not every one. The sample holds about 490,000 clones; approximately 80% are singletons and the top ten take roughly 13%. The sample comprised PBMCs. The origin of the receptors is a woman aged 40 to 49 in good health. Some clones in this sample may be carry-over from other donors' samples.

For this clone: The CDR3 end shows no conserved phenylalanine or tryptophan, and so a read error is likely. It is unclear where the CDR3 begins or ends on the DNA, so no DNA is shown, and the CDR3 is as TCRdb lists it. The chain is built from TRBV21-1 and TRBJ1-5; the table's D call TRBD1 went unverified against the DNA. TRBV21-1 is recorded as a pseudogene. The length of the CDR3 is 14 amino acids, counting both ends. CDR3 in amino acids: CATGGTANNQPQHL.

V and J are TRBV11-2 and TRBJ2-1; 9 bases are shared with TRBD2. CDR1 and CDR2 from the germline V gene are SGHAT and FQNNGV. The CDR3 totals 15 residues. The trim removed 1 base at V and 9 bases at J, leaving 7 bases unmatched. CDR3 amino acids: CASSLGGGRAPEQFF. Here the CDR3 DNA reads TGTGCCAGCAGCTTAGGGGGCGGGAGGGCCCCTGAGCAGTTCTTC.

The gene calls are TRBV29-1 and TRBJ1-5; the D gene is possibly TRBD1 (5 bases). This CDR3 is built from 13 residues. Germline V CDR1 and CDR2: SQVTM, ANQGSEA. The germline V and J ends were trimmed by 6 bases and 2 bases, with 11 bases remaining between them. In nucleotides, the CDR3 is TGCAGCGTGGGAGTGGGGGGCAATCAGCCCCAGCATTTT. Protein product: CSVGVGGNQPQHF.

The genes are TRBV7-9 and TRBJ2-7; 9 bases agree with TRBD1. J was trimmed by 3 bases and V by 7 bases; bases with no gene match: 7. CDR3 length: 14 amino acids. The germline V gene encodes CDR1 SEHNR and CDR2 FQNEAQ (reference sequence). The CDR3 here is CASTLGGQGYEQYF. The CDR3 DNA is TGTGCCAGCACCCTAGGGGGACAGGGCTACGAGCAGTACTTC.

The chain couples TRBV15 to TRBJ2-7; possibly TRBD1 for D (6 bases). CDR3 length equals 14 residues. Germline loops: CDR1 LNHNV, CDR2 YYDKDF (reference sequence). Trimming cost V 0 bases and J 7 bases, with 13 bases left between them. CDR3 residues: CATSRDLGAGEQYF. CDR3 nucleotide sequence: TGTGCCACCAGCAGAGATCTGGGGGCAGGGGAGCAGTACTTC.

As to this clone: A read error may explain this, as a much larger clone is one base away. In DNA form, the CDR3 reads TGTGCCTGGAGACCAAGGTTAGCCAAAAACATTCAGTACTTC. This codes for CAWRPRLAKNIQYF. The chain carries TRBV30 and TRBJ2-4; D ambiguous. Trimming took 3 bases from V and 0 from J, leaving 9 bases between them. The CDR3 consists of 14 residues. Germline V gene sequence: CDR1 GTSNPN, CDR2 SVGIG (reference sequence).

The chain has TRBV12-2 and TRBJ2-7; TRBD2 is the table's D call and was not checked against the DNA. TRBV12-2 is given as a pseudogene. The CDR3 sequence is 19 residues long. CDR3 sequence reads: CASRFPGLKGTSGRYEQYF. As DNA, the CDR3 is TGTGCAAGTCGCTTCCCGGGGCTTAAAGGGACTAGCGGGAGGTACGAGCAGTACTTC.

Only one count was recorded for this clone. The V call is TRBV4-3, the J call TRBJ2-7, with D tentatively TRBD2 (6 bases). The germline V gene has CDR1 LGHNA and CDR2 YSLEER. CDR3 length: 15 amino acids. V was pared by 5 bases and J by 4 bases, with 18 bases between. DNA of the CDR3: TGCGCCAGCAGCACGGCCCGGGACTCCTCGTACGAGCAGTACTTC. It translates to CASSTARDSSYEQYF.

V and J are TRBV14 and TRBJ2-4; D is perhaps TRBD2 (5 bases). Trimming left V 4 bases short and J 4 bases short, with 11 bases between. The CDR3 runs to 14 residues. The germline gives CDR1 SGHDN, CDR2 FVKESK. The CDR3 nucleotides read TGTGCCAGCAGCCCGTTCCTAGCAAAAAACATTCAGTACTTC. Protein: CASSPFLAKNIQYF.

A few counts support this clone. This sequence joins TRBV10-2 and TRBJ1-2, with unresolved D. The CDR3 totals 14 residues. V lost 0 bases and J lost 2, with 7 bases in between. Germline V lookup: CDR1 WSHSY, CDR2 SAAADI. This CDR3 reads CASSESSGNYGYTF. As DNA, the CDR3 is TGCGCCAGCAGTGAGTCGTCGGGGAACTATGGCTACACCTTC.

Only a few counts were recorded for this clone. The V call is TRBV7-9, the J call TRBJ2-7; a possible D gene is TRBD2 (5 bases). Germline values: CDR1 SEHNR, CDR2 FQNEAQ (reference sequence). V lost 5 bases, J lost 5 bases, and 13 bases lay in between. The CDR3 contains 13 residues. The CDR3 is CASSPLARDEQYF. CDR3 bases: TGTGCCAGCAGCCCCTTAGCGAGAGACGAGCAGTACTTC.

The DNA for the CDR3 is TGTGCCATCAGTGAGGGTACTCCGGGACAGGGATCCGGGGAGCTGTTTTTT. This sequence encodes CAISEGTPGQGSGELFF. This chain uses TRBV10-3 with TRBJ2-2; 9 positions agree with TRBD1. CDR1 ENHRY and CDR2 SYGVKD come from the germline V gene. The CDR3 runs 17 residues. V shed 2 bases, J shed 6 bases, and the junction held 10 bases outside the gene matches.

The J gene is TRBJ2-3, the V gene TRBV29-1; TRBD2 matches 7 bases. V gave up 2 bases and J gave up 4 bases; unmatched junction bases: 6. CDR3 length equals 14 residues. CDR1 is SQVTM, CDR2 ANQGSEA, per germline. The CDR3 DNA is TGCAGCGTTGAAATGGCGGGAGTGTCAGATACGCAGTATTTT. Protein sequence: CSVEMAGVSDTQYF.

Only a few counts were recorded for this clone. CDR3 sequence (DNA): TGTGCCAGCAGCAGGAGCCGGACGGATTCAGAGACCCAGTACTTC. Amino acids: CASSRSRTDSETQYF. The V call is TRBV11-2, the J call TRBJ2-5, with D hard to call. V gave up 5 bases and J gave up 4 bases, with 17 bases separating them. Germline V gives CDR1 SGHAT, CDR2 FQNNGV. The CDR3 loop spans 15 amino acids.

The chain carries TRBV19 and TRBJ2-1, with D perhaps TRBD2 (5 bases). V was trimmed by 5 bases and J by 9 bases, leaving 17 bases between them. CDR1 and CDR2 (germline): LNHDA, SQIVND (reference sequence). The CDR3 runs to 14 residues. The CDR3 coding sequence is TGTGCCAGTAGTGCCGATCGTGGAGGTGGTGAGCAGTTCTTC. Amino acids: CASSADRGGGEQFF.

This rearrangement joins TRBV28 to TRBJ2-3; D gene ambiguous. The CDR3 is 11 amino acids. The V end was cut by 5 bases, the J end by 2 bases, with 2 bases between. Germline V gene sequence: CDR1 MDHEN, CDR2 SYDVKM. CDR3 DNA sequence: TGTGCCAGCAGTGACACAGATACGCAGTATTTT. It translates to CASSDTDTQYF.